This T cell receptor beta chain was sequenced for a study of neurological immune-mediated disorders. By 5'RACE with 10-nucleotide random UMIs, the cDNA was made. TCRdb called the 5' RACE reads again in MiXCR, with one record for every CDR3 protein. The sample lists about 58,000 distinct CDR3 sequences; around 4% were seen once. From germline, CDR1 is WSHSY and CDR2 SAAADI. V trimming: 5 bases; J trimming: 6 bases; junction bases outside the gene matches: 7. The CDR3 runs 14 residues. This clonotype was seen many times. The sample was PBMCs. This TCR was recovered from a man aged 30 to 45 with multiple sclerosis. V is TRBV10-2 and J is TRBJ1-1; 9 positions match TRBD1. DNA of the CDR3: TGCGCCAGCAGTTTGACAGGGGGTAGGTCTGAAGCTTTCTTT. It is translated as CASSLTGGRSEAFF.